The rows below give T cell receptor beta chains drawn from one sample of a study of spatial heterogeneity in lung cancer. Via MiXCR, TCRdb re-called the 5' RACE reads, giving one row per CDR3 protein. The sample lists fewer than 60,000 distinct CDR3 sequences, around 7.7% occurring once. Sequenced material: PBMCs, taken at follow-up. The receptor source for this set is a female donor with early-stage non-small cell lung cancer. CDR3s include the opening cysteine and the closing phenylalanine or tryptophan. D genes are given only for firm matches. For some rows the clone size is stated as once, few or many, or as a class when expanded; others skip it.

cdr3_aa cdr3_nt j_call d_call clone_size v_call
CASSPRRQGASEQYF TGTGCCAGCTCACCTCGGAGACAGGGGGCGTCCGAGCAGTACTTC TRBJ2-7 TRBD1 few TRBV18
CASSWTSGGASSYEQYF TGCGCCAGCAGCTGGACTAGCGGGGGGGCTAGCTCCTACGAGCAGTACTTC TRBJ2-7 TRBD2 . TRBV5-1
CASQEGRNTGELFF TGCGCCAGCCAGGAAGGGCGGAACACCGGGGAGCTGTTTTTT TRBJ2-2 . many TRBV5-1
CASSYSGQGASYEQYF TGTGCCAGCAGTTACTCGGGACAGGGGGCTTCCTACGAGCAGTACTTC TRBJ2-7 TRBD1 . TRBV6-5
CSASPGTEAFF TGCAGTGCTAGTCCCGGGACTGAAGCTTTCTTT TRBJ1-1 . many TRBV20-1
CASSYSPRTSYEQYF TGTGCCAGCAGTTACTCACCGCGTACCTCCTACGAGCAGTACTTC TRBJ2-7 . . TRBV6-2/TRBV6-3
CASSPSERRYGYTF TGTGCCAGCAGCCCATCGGAGCGGAGATATGGCTACACCTTC TRBJ1-2 . . TRBV9
CASSFLSGYGYTF TGTGCCAGCAGTTTCCTATCGGGCTATGGCTACACCTTC TRBJ1-2 . many TRBV12-3/TRBV12-4
CASTMGRPGANVLTF TGCGCCAGCACCATGGGGAGGCCTGGGGCCAACGTCCTGACTTTC TRBJ2-6 . . TRBV5-1
CSASTGPWQPQHF TGCAGCGCTTCGACAGGGCCGTGGCAGCCCCAGCATTTT TRBJ1-5 TRBD1 many TRBV29-1
CASSPGQGGRNTEAFF TGTGCCAGCAGTCCCGGACAGGGGGGACGGAACACTGAAGCTTTCTTT TRBJ1-1 TRBD1 many TRBV28
CASSLTGVTEAFF TGTGCCAGCAGTCTTACAGGGGTCACTGAAGCTTTCTTT TRBJ1-1 TRBD1 many TRBV12-3/TRBV12-4
CASSPTSGGKETQYF TGTGCCAGCAGCCCAACTAGCGGGGGGAAAGAGACCCAGTACTTC TRBJ2-5 TRBD2 . TRBV7-9
CASSTNRDPAINQPQHF TGTGCCAGCAGCACGAACAGGGATCCAGCAATCAATCAGCCCCAGCATTTT TRBJ1-5 . many TRBV6-1
CASSRDRNQPQHF TGCGCCAGCAGCCGGGACAGGAATCAGCCCCAGCATTTT TRBJ1-5 TRBD1 . TRBV5-1
CASSLRGSNTGELFF TGCGCCAGCAGCCTCCGGGGATCGAACACCGGGGAGCTGTTTTTT TRBJ2-2 . . TRBV5-1
CASSEGAYTDTQYF TGTGCCAGCAGTGAAGGTGCTTACACAGATACGCAGTATTTT TRBJ2-3 . many TRBV2
CASSGTGAGRGYTF TGTGCCAGCAGTGGGACAGGGGCGGGTCGAGGCTACACCTTC TRBJ1-2 TRBD1 many TRBV28
CASSGPSRANTEAFF TGTGCCAGCAGTGGACCGTCTCGAGCGAACACTGAAGCTTTCTTT TRBJ1-1 . many TRBV28
CASSPGTGGAYEQYF TGCGCCAGCAGCCCAGGGACAGGGGGAGCCTACGAGCAGTACTTC TRBJ2-7 TRBD1 few TRBV5-1
CASSLVPGAGELFF TGTGCCAGCAGCTTAGTACCGGGGGCCGGGGAGCTGTTTTTT TRBJ2-2 . many TRBV11-2
CASSPGSRDTIYF TGTGCCAGCAGCCCAGGGTCCCGGGACACCATATATTTT TRBJ1-3 . many TRBV7-8
CASNPGMRETSPMRVPQHF TGTGCCAGCAACCCTGGGATGAGGGAAACGTCTCCTATGCGAGTGCCCCAGCATTTT TRBJ1-5 . many TRBV6-2/TRBV6-3
CSARLGVSRDTQYF TGCAGTGCTAGATTGGGAGTTAGTAGAGATACGCAGTATTTT TRBJ2-3 . . TRBV20-1
CASSLVAKNIQYF TGTGCCAGCAGTTTAGTGGCCAAAAACATTCAGTACTTC TRBJ2-4 . many TRBV12-3/TRBV12-4
CASRTGDGETQYF TGTGCCAGCAGGACAGGGGATGGGGAGACCCAGTACTTC TRBJ2-5 TRBD1 many TRBV2
CASSARSAYEQYF TGTGCCAGCAGCGCCCGATCTGCATACGAGCAGTACTTC TRBJ2-7 . many TRBV7-2
CASSQSGGNQETQYF TGCGCCAGCAGCCAAAGCGGGGGTAACCAAGAGACCCAGTACTTC TRBJ2-5 TRBD2 many TRBV5-1
CASSLLGSANTGELFF TGCGCCAGCAGCTTGTTGGGGTCCGCGAACACCGGGGAGCTGTTTTTT TRBJ2-2 . few TRBV5-1
CASSPPRGPTDTQYF TGTGCCAGCTCACCACCGAGGGGACCGACAGATACGCAGTATTTT TRBJ2-3 . few TRBV18
CASRPVNYGYTF TGTGCCAGTAGGCCGGTTAACTATGGCTACACCTTC TRBJ1-2 . few TRBV19
CASKTPGANVLTF TGTGCCAGCAAAACGCCTGGGGCCAACGTCCTGACTTTC TRBJ2-6 . many TRBV12-3/TRBV12-4
CASSRGGVSLNYGYTF TGCGCCAGCAGCCGTGGTGGGGTCTCCCTTAACTATGGCTACACCTTC TRBJ1-2 . many TRBV4-1
CASSPADTPGYTF TGCGCCAGCAGCCCAGCCGACACTCCCGGCTACACCTTC TRBJ1-2 . many TRBV4-1
CASSLAAGLSYGYTF TGTGCCAGCAGCTTAGCGGCTGGGTTGAGCTATGGCTACACCTTC TRBJ1-2 . . TRBV7-2
CATSRDRLADEQFF TGTGCCACCAGCAGAGATAGACTAGCCGATGAGCAGTTCTTC TRBJ2-1 TRBD2 . TRBV15
CSAKVGGPTDTQYF TGCAGTGCTAAAGTGGGGGGGCCTACGGATACGCAGTATTTT TRBJ2-3 . . TRBV20-1
CASSPPTTLRNEQFF TGTGCCAGCTCACCACCAACAACCTTGCGGAATGAGCAGTTCTTC TRBJ2-1 . . TRBV18
CASSITGVTYNEQFF TGTGCCAGCAGCATTACGGGGGTAACCTACAATGAGCAGTTCTTC TRBJ2-1 . few TRBV7-9
CASRDRVGETQYF TGTGCCAGCAGAGACAGGGTAGGAGAGACCCAGTACTTC TRBJ2-5 TRBD1 many TRBV7-2
CASSYPGAGRLETQYF TGTGCCAGCAGCTATCCGGGCGCCGGCAGACTAGAGACCCAGTACTTC TRBJ2-5 . . TRBV5-5
CASSYYNQPQHF TGTGCCAGCAGTTACTACAATCAGCCCCAGCATTTT TRBJ1-5 . few TRBV27
CATSRPGTSGIDEQFF TGTGCCACCAGCAGACCCGGGACTAGCGGGATAGATGAGCAGTTCTTC TRBJ2-1 TRBD2 . TRBV15
CASSSRRDNQPQHF TGTGCCAGCAGCTCCCGACGGGATAATCAGCCCCAGCATTTT TRBJ1-5 . . TRBV11-2
CASSQGPREPYTF TGTGCCAGCAGCCAAGGGCCACGAGAGCCCTACACCTTC TRBJ1-2 . . TRBV4-2
CASSYSNGRVGNQPQHF TGTGCCAGCAGTTACTCGAACGGCAGGGTGGGCAATCAGCCCCAGCATTTT TRBJ1-5 . many TRBV6-6
CASSLDRSSTQYF TGCGCCAGCAGCTTGGACAGGTCGAGTACGCAGTATTTT TRBJ2-3 . many TRBV5-1
CASSLSPGQGFYGYTF TGTGCCAGCAGCCTATCCCCGGGACAGGGGTTCTATGGCTACACCTTC TRBJ1-2 TRBD1 few TRBV3-1
CASSRYRTSINEQFF TGTGCCAGCAGTCGATACCGGACTAGCATCAATGAGCAGTTCTTC TRBJ2-1 TRBD2 . TRBV6-2/TRBV6-3